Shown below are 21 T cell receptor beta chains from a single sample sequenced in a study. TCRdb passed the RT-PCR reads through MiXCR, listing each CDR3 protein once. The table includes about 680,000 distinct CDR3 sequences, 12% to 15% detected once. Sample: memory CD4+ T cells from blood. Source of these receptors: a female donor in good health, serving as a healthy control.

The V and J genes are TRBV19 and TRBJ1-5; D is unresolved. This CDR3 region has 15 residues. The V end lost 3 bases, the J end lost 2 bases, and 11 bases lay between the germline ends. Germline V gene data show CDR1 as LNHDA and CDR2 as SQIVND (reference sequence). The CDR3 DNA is TGTGCCAGTAGTATTCCCTCAATGGGCAATCAGCCCCAGCATTTT. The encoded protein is CASSIPSMGNQPQHF.

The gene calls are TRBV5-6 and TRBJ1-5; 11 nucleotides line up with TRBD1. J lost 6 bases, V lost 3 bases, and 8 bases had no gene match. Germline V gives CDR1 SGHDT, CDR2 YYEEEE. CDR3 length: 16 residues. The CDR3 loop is CASSYRPGTGGQPQHF. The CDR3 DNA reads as TGTGCCAGCAGCTACCGACCCGGGACAGGGGGTCAGCCCCAGCATTTT. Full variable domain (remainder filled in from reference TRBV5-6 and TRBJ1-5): DAGVTQSPTHLIKTRGQQVTLRCSPKSGHDTVSWYQQALGQGPQFIFQYYEEEERQRGNFPDRFSGHQFPNYSSELNVNALLLGDSALYLCASSYRPGTGGQPQHFGDGTRLSIL.

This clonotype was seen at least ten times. CDR3 amino acids: CASPPRSNTEAFF. CDR3 DNA sequence: TGTGCCAGTCCCCCGAGGTCGAACACTGAAGCTTTCTTT. V usage is TRBV6-5 and J usage is TRBJ1-1; D unresolved. With 9 bases removed from V and 1 base from J, the gap between germline ends came to 12 bases. The CDR3 has 13 residues. Germline CDR1 and CDR2: MNHEY and SVGAGI.

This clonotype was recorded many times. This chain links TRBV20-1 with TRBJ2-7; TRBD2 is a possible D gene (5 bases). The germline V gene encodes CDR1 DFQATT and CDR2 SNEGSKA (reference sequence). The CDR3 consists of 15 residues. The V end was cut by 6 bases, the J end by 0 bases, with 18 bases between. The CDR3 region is CSATRGILSSYEQYF. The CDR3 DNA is TGCAGTGCCACTCGAGGGATTCTGAGCTCCTACGAGCAGTACTTC.

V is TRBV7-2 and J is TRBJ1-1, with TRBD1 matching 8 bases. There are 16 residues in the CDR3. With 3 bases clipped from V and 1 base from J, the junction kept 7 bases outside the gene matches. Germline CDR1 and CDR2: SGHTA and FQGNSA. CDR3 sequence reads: CASSFPAGGANTEAFF. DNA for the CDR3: TGTGCCAGCAGCTTCCCCGCAGGGGGCGCGAACACTGAAGCTTTCTTT.

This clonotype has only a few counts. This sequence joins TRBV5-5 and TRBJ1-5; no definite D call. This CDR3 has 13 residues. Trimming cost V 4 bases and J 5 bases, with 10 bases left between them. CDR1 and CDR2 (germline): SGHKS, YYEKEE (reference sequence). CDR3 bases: TGTGCCAGCAGCCTGATTTGGGATCAGCCCCAGCATTTT. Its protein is CASSLIWDQPQHF.

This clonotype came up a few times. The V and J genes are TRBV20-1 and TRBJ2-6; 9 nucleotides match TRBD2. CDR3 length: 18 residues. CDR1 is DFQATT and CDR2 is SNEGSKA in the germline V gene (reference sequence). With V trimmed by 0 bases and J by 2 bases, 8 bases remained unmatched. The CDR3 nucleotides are TGCAGTGCTAGAGAAGCGAGCGGGAGGCCTACTGGGGCCAACGTCCTGACTTTC. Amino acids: CSAREASGRPTGANVLTF.

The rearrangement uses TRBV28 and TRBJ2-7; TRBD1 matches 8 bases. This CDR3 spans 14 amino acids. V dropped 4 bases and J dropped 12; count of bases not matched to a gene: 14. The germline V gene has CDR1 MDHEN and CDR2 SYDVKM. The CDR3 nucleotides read TGTGCCAGCAGTTCGGGACAGGAGTATACGGACAGGTACTTC. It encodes CASSSGQEYTDRYF.

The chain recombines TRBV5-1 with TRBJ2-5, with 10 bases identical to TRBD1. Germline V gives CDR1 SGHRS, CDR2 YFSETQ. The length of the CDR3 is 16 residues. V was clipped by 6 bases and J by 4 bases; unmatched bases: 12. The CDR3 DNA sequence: TGCGCCAGCACAAACGACAGGGGGCCTGGCGGAGAGACCCAGTACTTC. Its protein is CASTNDRGPGGETQYF.

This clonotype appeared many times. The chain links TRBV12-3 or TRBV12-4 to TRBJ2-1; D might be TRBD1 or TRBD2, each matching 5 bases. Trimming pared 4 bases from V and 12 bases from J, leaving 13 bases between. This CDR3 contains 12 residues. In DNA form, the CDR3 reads TGTGCCAGCAGTTCCACAAGTGGGGGGCAGTTCTTC. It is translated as CASSSTSGGQFF.

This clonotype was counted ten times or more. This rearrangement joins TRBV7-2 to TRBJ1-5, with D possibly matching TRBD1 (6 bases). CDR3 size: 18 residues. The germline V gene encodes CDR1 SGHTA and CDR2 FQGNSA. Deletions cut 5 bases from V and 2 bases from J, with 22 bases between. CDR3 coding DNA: TGTGCCAGCAGCAAAGGGGGGCCCTTGCTATCGGGCAATCAGCCCCAGCATTTT. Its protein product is CASSKGGPLLSGNQPQHF.

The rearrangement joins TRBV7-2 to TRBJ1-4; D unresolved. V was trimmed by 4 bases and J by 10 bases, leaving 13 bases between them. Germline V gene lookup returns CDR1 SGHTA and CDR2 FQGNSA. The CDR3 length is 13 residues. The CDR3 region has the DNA TGTGCCAGCAGCTCGGTTGTCGGAGTAAAACTGTTTTTT. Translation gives CASSSVVGVKLFF.

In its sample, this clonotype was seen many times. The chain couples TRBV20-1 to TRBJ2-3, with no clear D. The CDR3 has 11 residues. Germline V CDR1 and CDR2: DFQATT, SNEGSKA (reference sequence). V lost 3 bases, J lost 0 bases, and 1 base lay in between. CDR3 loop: CSARSTDTQYF. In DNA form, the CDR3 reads TGCAGTGCTAGGAGCACAGATACGCAGTATTTT.

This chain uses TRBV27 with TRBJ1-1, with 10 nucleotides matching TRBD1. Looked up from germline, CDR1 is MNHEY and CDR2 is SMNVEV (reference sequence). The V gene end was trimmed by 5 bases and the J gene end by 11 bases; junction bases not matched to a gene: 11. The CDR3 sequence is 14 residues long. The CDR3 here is CASSKLTGGAAAFF. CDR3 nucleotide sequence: TGTGCCAGCAGTAAGTTGACAGGGGGCGCGGCGGCTTTCTTT.

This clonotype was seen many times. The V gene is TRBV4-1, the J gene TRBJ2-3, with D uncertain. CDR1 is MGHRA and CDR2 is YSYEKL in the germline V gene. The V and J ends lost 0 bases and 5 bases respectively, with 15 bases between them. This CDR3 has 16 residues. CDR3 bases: TGCGCCAGCAGCCAAGAACGGGCATCCCTACGAGATACGCAGTATTTT. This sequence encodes CASSQERASLRDTQYF.

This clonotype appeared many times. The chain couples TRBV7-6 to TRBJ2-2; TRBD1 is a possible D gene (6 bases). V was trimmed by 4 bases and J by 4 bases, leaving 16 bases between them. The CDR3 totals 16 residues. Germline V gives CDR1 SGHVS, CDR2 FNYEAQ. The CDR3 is CASSSLPGQSTGELFF. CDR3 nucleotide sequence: TGTGCCAGCAGCTCACTCCCGGGACAATCCACCGGGGAGCTGTTTTTT.

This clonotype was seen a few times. CDR3 amino acids: CASSSPAIEAFF. As DNA, the CDR3 is TGTGCCAGCAGCTCCCCGGCGATTGAAGCTTTCTTT. The chain uses TRBV3-1 and TRBJ1-1, with D hard to call. This CDR3 spans 12 amino acids. The germline CDR1 and CDR2 sequences are LGHDT and YNNKEL (reference sequence). The V end was cut by 5 bases, the J end by 7 bases, with 11 bases between.

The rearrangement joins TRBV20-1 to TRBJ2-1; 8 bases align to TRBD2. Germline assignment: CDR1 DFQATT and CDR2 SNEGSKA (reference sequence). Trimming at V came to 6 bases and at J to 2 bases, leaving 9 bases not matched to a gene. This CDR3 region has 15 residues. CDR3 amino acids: CSARARGGTYNEQFF. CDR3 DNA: TGCAGTGCCCGAGCCCGGGGGGGCACCTACAATGAGCAGTTCTTC.

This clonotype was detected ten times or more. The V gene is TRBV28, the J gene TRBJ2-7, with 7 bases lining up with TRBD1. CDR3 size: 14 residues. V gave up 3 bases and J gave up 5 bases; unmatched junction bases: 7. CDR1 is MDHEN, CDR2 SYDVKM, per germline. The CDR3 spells CASSLSRDRDEQYF. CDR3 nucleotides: TGTGCCAGCAGTTTGTCCCGGGACAGAGACGAGCAGTACTTC.

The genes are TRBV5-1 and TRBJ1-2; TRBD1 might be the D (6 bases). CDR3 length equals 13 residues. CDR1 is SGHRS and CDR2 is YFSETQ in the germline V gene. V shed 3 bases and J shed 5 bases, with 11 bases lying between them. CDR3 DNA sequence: TGCGCCAGCAGCTCCGAAGGACAGTATGGCTACACCTTC. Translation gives CASSSEGQYGYTF.

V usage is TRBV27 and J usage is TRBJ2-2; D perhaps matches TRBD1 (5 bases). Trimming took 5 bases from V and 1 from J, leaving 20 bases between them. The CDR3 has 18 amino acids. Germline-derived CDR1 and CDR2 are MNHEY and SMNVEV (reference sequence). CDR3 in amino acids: CASSTYLTAYLNTGELFF. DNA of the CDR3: TGTGCCAGCAGTACCTACCTGACAGCCTATCTGAACACCGGGGAGCTGTTTTTT.